The 8 T cell receptor beta chains listed next were all sequenced from one sample in a study of blood T cell repertoires in COVID-19. This table comes from immunoSEQ multiplex PCR, and its TCRdb copy is limited to in-frame clones, with some not included. The sample includes roughly 32,000 clones, around 90% seen only once; the top ten take roughly an eighth. The sample taken for sequencing was peripheral blood. Receptors were obtained from a man aged 55 to 70 with active COVID-19.

The rearrangement uses TRBV28 and TRBJ2-2, with D maybe TRBD1 (6 bases). This CDR3 region has 15 residues. The germline CDR1 and CDR2 sequences are MDHEN and SYDVKM. V was pared by 6 bases and J by 2 bases, with 13 bases between. DNA of the CDR3: TGTGCCAGCAGCCCTATACAGGGTAACACCGGGGAGCTGTTTTTT. It codes for CASSPIQGNTGELFF. The full variable domain, completed using reference TRBV28 and TRBJ2-2, is DVKVTQSSRYLVKRTGEKVFLECVQDMDHENMFWYRQDPGLGLRLIYFSYDVKMKEKGDIPEGYSVSREKKERFSLILESASTNQTSMYLCASSPIQGNTGELFFGEGSRLTVL.

This chain connects TRBV7-2 to TRBJ1-2; TRBD1 might be the D (5 bases). CDR1 and CDR2 from the germline V gene are SGHTA and FQGNSA. The V end lost 1 base, the J end lost 4 bases, and 16 bases lay between the germline ends. The CDR3 runs to 16 residues. In DNA, the CDR3 is TGTGCCAGCAGCTTAGGGGCCCAGGGACTTGGCTATGGCTACACCTTC. It specifies CASSLGAQGLGYGYTF.

The chain links TRBV9 to TRBJ2-3, with a weak D call TRBD2 (7 bases). Germline V gene lookup returns CDR1 SGDLS and CDR2 YYNGEE. Trimming stripped 2 bases from V and 2 bases from J, with 12 bases between. The CDR3 loop spans 15 amino acids. The CDR3 sequence: CASSVGGGPTDTQYF. DNA of the CDR3: TGTGCCAGCAGCGTGGGGGGGGGCCCCACAGATACGCAGTATTTT.

This chain links TRBV4-1 with TRBJ2-2; no clear D. Germline V gives CDR1 MGHRA, CDR2 YSYEKL. The CDR3 loop spans 15 amino acids. Trimming shortened V by 2 bases and J by 1 base, and 8 bases separated the two germline ends. The CDR3 nucleotides are TGCGCCAGCAGCCAACCAACTTTGAACACCGGGGAGCTGTTTTTT. Residues: CASSQPTLNTGELFF.

The gene calls are TRBV4-2 and TRBJ1-2, with TRBD1 matching over 8 bases. The germline V gene has CDR1 LGHNA and CDR2 YNFKEQ. Trimming removed 2 bases from V and 8 bases from J; junction bases left unmatched: 7. The CDR3 length is 14 residues. The CDR3 is CASSQQQGVHGYTF. The CDR3 region has the DNA TGTGCCAGCAGCCAACAACAGGGGGTACACGGCTACACCTTC.

The chain is built from TRBV11-2 and TRBJ1-3, with D uncertain. CDR1 is SGHAT and CDR2 is FQNNGV in the germline V gene. V lost 1 base to trimming and J lost 0 bases, with 4 bases between them. The CDR3 totals 14 residues. The CDR3 DNA reads TGTGCCAGCAGCTTAGGGCTCTCTGGAAACACCATATATTTT. Amino acids: CASSLGLSGNTIYF.

CDR3 sequence (DNA): TGTGCCAGCAGCGTAGAGTTACTAGGTGCTACCTACAATGAGCAGTTCTTC. It codes for CASSVELLGATYNEQFF. The chain has TRBV9 and TRBJ2-1, with D perhaps matching TRBD2 (5 bases). With 0 bases removed from V and 2 bases from J, the gap between germline ends came to 15 bases. Germline V gene data show CDR1 as SGDLS and CDR2 as YYNGEE. This CDR3 comprises 17 residues.

This chain connects TRBV5-4 to TRBJ2-1; possible D gene TRBD2, 6 bases. The germline CDR1 and CDR2 sequences are SGHNT and YYREEE (reference sequence). Trimming took off 3 bases at V and 7 bases at J, with 14 bases between the two ends. This CDR3 has 14 amino acids. The CDR3 region is CASSSGTRRNEQFF. As DNA, the CDR3 is TGTGCCAGCAGCTCGGGGACTCGGCGAAATGAGCAGTTCTTC.